One T cell receptor (beta chain) is described in this entry. This clonotype was detected ten times or more. The antigen it recognizes is unknown. Base-call qualities are not available, and no considerably larger clone is one nucleotide away. CDR1 MGHRA and CDR2 YSYEKL are derived from the germline V gene. The CDR3 goes from the cysteine to the phenylalanine over 15 residues. Just CDR3 DNA is preserved here, 45 bases in frame from base 1. The germline V end is reduced by 5 bases and the J end by 2 bases; junction bases left unmatched: 8. This specimen belongs to a study of T cells in Graves' hyperthyroidism and ophthalmopathy (dated by TCRdb to the late 2010s). Context from the whole study: Peripheral blood samples were taken at the time of initial diagnosis, prior to any treatment. TCR V-J signatures able to tell the groups apart were searched for in a discovery cohort of some 100 patients, of whom 43 had Graves' ophthalmopathy and around 56 had stable Graves' hyperthyroidism. Whether ophthalmopathy could be predicted prospectively was tested in an independent validation cohort made up of about 18 hyperthyroidism patients plus 17 patients who later progressed to ophthalmopathy. The 75 to 100 discovery patients were divided at random into training and test sets in a 7:3 ratio. In roughly six Graves' hyperthyroidism patients, the study also compared T-cell repertoires from thyroid tissue with T-cell repertoires from blood. After sampling, hyperthyroidism patients received methimazole starting at 30 mg daily, and ophthalmopathy patients received high-dose intravenous methylprednisolone. TCR Vbeta CDR3 sequencing of 135 peripheral blood samples (approximately 44 ophthalmopathy, around 80 hyperthyroidism and roughly 17 progressor patients) is reported in the paper.

Ophthalmopathy patients had moderately to severely active disease, with a Clinical Activity Score of 3 or more, a NOSPECS grade of 4 or more, and a disease duration of less than 3 months. Exclusion was applied to patients with uncontrolled infections, other autoimmune diseases, pregnancy or lactation. Clinical symptoms, serum thyroxine and TRAb, thyroid ultrasound, and orbital computed tomography formed the basis for the diagnoses. PBMCs were isolated from around 10 ml of fresh peripheral blood by Ficoll-Paque density gradient centrifugation. Total RNA was extracted with Trizol reagent, and quality was checked on an Agilent 2100 Bioanalyzer. TCR beta CDR3 regions were amplified from RNA transcripts. A first-round RT-PCR of the TCR CDR3 used the HTBI primer set with the Qiagen OneStep RT-PCR kit. A second multiplex PCR round built the libraries, followed by size selection and purification. Sequencing of the libraries was done on an Illumina HiSeq2000 using paired-end 100 bp reads. In the authors' own workflow: SOAPnuke was used to process the raw data, throwing out any read that contained adapters or uncalled bases, had a mean Phred below 15, or lacked an exact constant-primer or identifier match. High-quality paired reads were merged with COPE v1.2.5, and unique nucleotide sequences were defined as clonotypes. MiTCR v1.1 was used to align clonotypes to the IMGT TRBV, TRBD and TRBJ reference segments. The analysis included only V-J combinations with a frequency above 0.0001, which together covered about 99% of the repertoires. The TCS score was defined as F50 (clonal expansion) divided by E x V (chaos), with BLOSUM62-based TCRdist calculated between CDR3 peptides within each V-J. Welch's t-statistics and random forest reduced fewer than 600 V-J features to roughly 13, which were used in a naive Bayes classifier (R e1071). Using fastp at Q25 and MiXCR, TCRdb reprocessed the public reads and kept productive beta chains. Identical CDR3 protein sequences are pooled into one entry, listed with their most common genes and DNA. These V and J calls are TCRdb output, not the study's own analysis. Across this sample there are under 250,000 distinct CDR3 sequences, with 24% seen only once. The ten largest clones capture about a third of the sample.

General conclusions and limits of the study: In validation, the model predicted progression to ophthalmopathy with approximately 71% sensitivity and 72% to 85% specificity, a median of about 6 months before onset. Most expanded thyroid clonotypes (frequency above 0.001) were also detected in blood, a finding suggesting that blood repertoires may reflect thyroid immune responses. No statistical method was used to set the sample size in advance, and investigators knew the group allocation. Ophthalmopathy was separated from stable hyperthyroidism by a 13 V-J signature model, with over 85% sensitivity and 81% to 82% specificity obtained in cross-validation and 80%/75% obtained in testing.

This receptor was identified in a woman aged 35 to 49 with Graves' ophthalmopathy. This sequence uses TRBV4-1 and TRBJ1-2, with 7 bases matching TRBD1. Material for sequencing was blood. The DNA sequence follows: TGCGCCAGCAGCGAGCATCCGACAGGGAACTATGGCTACACCTTC. Protein translation: CASSEHPTGNYGYTF.